This T cell receptor beta chain was sequenced in a study of identical twins. TCRdb passed the 5' RACE reads through MiXCR, listing each CDR3 protein once. The sample consists of more than 1.5 million distinct CDR3 sequences, around 33% of them appearing once. Germline V gene sequence: CDR1 MNHEY, CDR2 SMNVEV (reference sequence). Trimming left V 1 base short and J 6 bases short, with 12 bases between. The CDR3 is 15 residues long. The V and J genes are TRBV27 and TRBJ2-2, with D possibly TRBD1 on 5 matching bases. The sequence came from a newborn girl in good health. The specimen sequenced was cord blood. The CDR3 protein is CASSLYQGPAGELFF. The CDR3 region has the DNA TGTGCCAGCAGTTTATATCAGGGCCCGGCCGGGGAGCTGTTTTTT.